The next 9 T cell receptor beta chains were all read from a single sample in a study of T cells in Graves' hyperthyroidism and ophthalmopathy. TCR beta CDR3 regions were amplified from RNA. HTBI primers drove first-round RT-PCR of the TCR CDR3. In TCRdb, the multiplex PCR reads were re-called with MiXCR into one record per CDR3 protein. The sample lists around 350,000 distinct CDR3 sequences; around 13% were seen once. The sequenced sample was blood. The receptors derive from a woman aged 25 to 45 with Graves' ophthalmopathy.

There are many counts of this clonotype. The chain employs TRBV7-2 and TRBJ1-6; TRBD1 aligns across 8 bases. Germline lookup yields CDR1 SGHTA and CDR2 FQGNSA. Trimming removed 5 bases from V and 4 bases from J; junction bases left unmatched: 4. There are 15 residues in the CDR3. For the CDR3, the DNA is TGTGCCAGCAGCAAGAGGACAGGGTATAATTCACCCCTCCACTTT. This translates into CASSKRTGYNSPLHF.

This clonotype was seen repeatedly, ten times or more. V gene TRBV6-2 or TRBV6-3 combines with J gene TRBJ2-7, with D tentatively TRBD2 (5 bases). The germline V and J ends were trimmed by 2 bases and 2 bases, with 19 bases remaining between them. CDR3 length equals 17 residues. Germline V lookup: CDR1 MNHEY, CDR2 SVGEGT. The CDR3 nucleotides read TGTGCCAGCAGTTACCGGAAGGCACAAAGCGGCACCTACGAGCAGTACTTC. Protein product: CASSYRKAQSGTYEQYF.

This clonotype was seen repeatedly, ten times or more. The V and J genes are TRBV13 and TRBJ2-1; D possibly corresponds to TRBD1 (5 bases). Germline CDR1 PRHDT, CDR2 FYEKMQ (reference sequence). There are 16 residues in the CDR3. Between the trimmed V and J ends, which lost 5 bases and 8 bases, there was a span of 22 bases. The CDR3: CASSSGYRLGAHEQFF. CDR3 sequence (DNA): TGTGCCAGCAGCAGTGGTTATCGGCTAGGGGCCCATGAGCAGTTCTTC.

In this sample, this clonotype turned up many times. The gene calls are TRBV30 and TRBJ1-1; 10 positions match TRBD1. The germline V gene has CDR1 GTSNPN and CDR2 SVGIG (reference sequence). V shed 8 bases and J 11 bases; nucleotides not matched to a gene: 11. The CDR3 is 12 amino acids. In nucleotides, the CDR3 is TGTGCCACACGACAGGGGGCGGCATATGCTTTCTTT. It is translated as CATRQGAAYAFF.

This clonotype was counted a few times. The V call is TRBV5-8, the J call TRBJ1-5, with 11 bases identical to TRBD1. Germline trimming cut 3 bases from V and 4 bases from J; bases unmatched to any gene: 6. The germline V gene encodes CDR1 SGHTS and CDR2 YDEGEE. CDR3 size: 16 residues. The DNA for the CDR3 is TGTGCCAGCAGCTACTCCGGGACAGGGGGTAATCAGCCCCAGCATTTT. It translates to CASSYSGTGGNQPQHF.

This clonotype was seen repeatedly, ten times or more. The chain combines TRBV2 with TRBJ2-7; D perhaps matches TRBD1 (7 bases). Deletions cut 5 bases from V and 3 bases from J, with 17 bases between. The CDR3 runs 15 residues. Germline V CDR1 and CDR2: SNHLY, FYNNEI. CDR3 sequence: CASSPAGTAFYEQYF. The CDR3 DNA follows: TGTGCCAGCAGTCCGGCGGGGACAGCCTTCTACGAGCAGTACTTC.

At least ten counts were recorded for this clonotype. The V gene is TRBV3-1, the J gene TRBJ2-4, with TRBD1 matching 7 bases. Looked up from germline, CDR1 is LGHDT and CDR2 is YNNKEL (reference sequence). Trimming took 0 bases from V and 1 from J; bases not matched to a gene: 9. This CDR3 spans 18 amino acids. CDR3: CASSQDLRGRMAKNIQYF. Written as DNA, the CDR3 is TGTGCCAGCAGCCAAGATCTTAGGGGGCGGATGGCCAAAAACATTCAGTACTTC.

The chain links TRBV11-2 to TRBJ2-2; D remains unclear. This CDR3 has 14 residues. Trimming shortened V by 3 bases and J by 5 bases, and 10 bases separated the two germline ends. Germline CDR1 is SGHAT and CDR2 is FQNNGV. The CDR3 here is CASSLSTITGELFF. CDR3 bases: TGTGCCAGCAGCTTGAGCACTATTACCGGGGAGCTGTTTTTT.

The table lists this clonotype with many counts. The chain links TRBV2 to TRBJ1-1; TRBD1 matches at 8 bases. CDR1 and CDR2 from the germline V gene are SNHLY and FYNNEI. The length of the CDR3 is 15 residues. With 6 bases clipped from V and 1 base from J, the junction kept 7 bases outside the gene matches. CDR3 in DNA: TGTGCCAGCAGGGACCGGACAGGGAGGAACACTGAAGCTTTCTTT. Translated: CASRDRTGRNTEAFF.